The 25 T cell receptor beta chains presented below share a single source sample, sequenced in a study of technical replicates of blood from several donors (dated by TCRdb to about 2017). Receptors were amplified or captured by the immunoSEQ multiplex PCR assay. TCRdb took this table from immuneACCESS and kept in-frame rearrangements with V and J called. Such tables lack part of the clones; where checked against another copy, unresolved V genes explain under half of the gap, and the rest is unexplained. This sample is represented by 90,000 to 100,000 clones; about 95% of them were singletons. In total, the top ten clones hold about 0.35% of the sample. Material for sequencing was T cells isolated from PBMCs. The receptors were gathered from a human donor in good health.

This sequence joins TRBV18 and TRBJ2-1, with 9 bases fitting TRBD2. CDR1 is KGHSH, CDR2 LQKENI, per germline. The CDR3 is 14 amino acids. V lost 10 bases and J lost 6; bases outside the gene matches: 10. The CDR3 spells CATLPGLALNEQFF. The CDR3 DNA is TGTGCCACCCTACCGGGACTAGCTCTCAATGAGCAGTTCTTC.

The chain carries TRBV7-9 and TRBJ2-2; a weak D match, TRBD1 (5 bases). The CDR3 is 11 residues long. From germline, CDR1 is SEHNR and CDR2 FQNEAQ (reference sequence). V dropped 8 bases and J dropped 7 bases, with 8 bases sitting between them. The DNA of the CDR3 is TGTGCCAGCGGAACAGGCGGGGAGCTGTTTTTT. It yields the protein CASGTGGELFF. The full variable domain, with the rest looked up from reference TRBV7-9 and TRBJ2-2, is DTGVSQNPRHKITKRGQNVTFRCDPISEHNRLYWYRQTLGQGPEFLTYFQNEAQLEKSRLLSDRFSAERPKGSFSTLEIQRTEQGDSAMYLCASGTGGELFFGEGSRLTVL.

The chain uses TRBV16 and TRBJ1-2; a possible D gene is TRBD1 (5 bases). The CDR3 runs 15 residues. With 0 bases removed from V and 7 bases from J, the gap between germline ends came to 15 bases. Germline V gene data show CDR1 as KGHSY and CDR2 as FQNENV. The CDR3 protein is CASSQSQGSLSGYTF. The DNA for the CDR3 is TGTGCCAGCAGCCAATCCCAGGGCTCCTTGTCTGGCTACACCTTC.

The CDR3 nucleotides read TGTGCCAGCAGCTCGGGACAAACTTCGAACACCGGGGAGCTGTTTTTT. Translated, it gives CASSSGQTSNTGELFF. This sequence joins TRBV7-9 and TRBJ2-2; possible D gene TRBD1, 6 bases. Germline CDR1 SEHNR, CDR2 FQNEAQ (reference sequence). There are 16 residues in the CDR3. Trimming removed 4 bases from V and 0 bases from J, with 12 bases in between. Drawing the rest from reference TRBV7-9 and TRBJ2-2, the complete variable domain is DTGVSQNPRHKITKRGQNVTFRCDPISEHNRLYWYRQTLGQGPEFLTYFQNEAQLEKSRLLSDRFSAERPKGSFSTLEIQRTEQGDSAMYLCASSSGQTSNTGELFFGEGSRLTVL.

The chain couples TRBV9 to TRBJ2-3, with 7 bases fitting TRBD2. The CDR3 spans 15 residues. Germline values: CDR1 SGDLS, CDR2 YYNGEE. V dropped 1 base and J dropped 3; count of bases not matched to a gene: 5. The CDR3 loop is CASSVMLAETDTQYF. CDR3 nucleotide sequence: TGTGCCAGCAGCGTAATGCTAGCGGAGACAGATACGCAGTATTTT.

The rearrangement links TRBV5-1 to TRBJ2-1; 10 positions match TRBD2. Germline CDR1 SGHRS, CDR2 YFSETQ. V was clipped by 4 bases and J by 4 bases; unmatched bases: 8. The CDR3 loop spans 16 amino acids. CDR3 sequence: CASSVWTSGGYNEQFF. The CDR3 DNA reads TGCGCCAGCAGCGTGTGGACTAGCGGAGGATACAATGAGCAGTTCTTC.

The V gene is TRBV28, the J gene TRBJ1-3; no clear D gene. Germline V gene data show CDR1 as MDHEN and CDR2 as SYDVKM. CDR3 size: 15 residues. V was shortened by 3 bases and J by 2 bases, with 11 bases between the two germline ends. CDR3 sequence: CASSLVRKAGNTIYF. CDR3 nucleotides: TGTGCCAGCAGTTTGGTCAGGAAGGCTGGAAACACCATATATTTT. Full variable domain (remainder filled in from reference TRBV28 and TRBJ1-3): DVKVTQSSRYLVKRTGEKVFLECVQDMDHENMFWYRQDPGLGLRLIYFSYDVKMKEKGDIPEGYSVSREKKERFSLILESASTNQTSMYLCASSLVRKAGNTIYFGEGSWLTVV.

The chain employs TRBV30 and TRBJ2-7, with TRBD2 matching over 11 bases. CDR1 is GTSNPN and CDR2 is SVGIG in the germline V gene (reference sequence). V was pared by 4 bases and J by 3 bases, with 5 bases of the junction left unmatched. This CDR3 has 14 amino acids. CDR3 protein: CAWTKGTSGYEQYF. The CDR3 nucleotides are TGTGCCTGGACAAAAGGGACTAGCGGCTACGAGCAGTACTTC.

V usage is TRBV29-1 and J usage is TRBJ2-1; D is unresolved. The CDR3 sequence is 14 residues long. Trimming stripped 3 bases from V and 2 bases from J, with 11 bases between. Germline V gene lookup returns CDR1 SQVTM and CDR2 ANQGSEA. The CDR3 protein is CSVDETRTYNEQFF. The CDR3 DNA is TGCAGCGTTGACGAGACACGGACCTACAATGAGCAGTTCTTC.

The V gene is TRBV6-6, the J gene TRBJ1-1, with D possibly TRBD1 on 6 matching bases. The germline V gene has CDR1 MNHNY and CDR2 SVGAGI (reference sequence). V lost 7 bases to trimming and J lost 0 bases, with 9 bases between them. The CDR3 runs to 13 residues. The CDR3 bases are TGTGCCAGCACCAGGGGTTTGAACACTGAAGCTTTCTTT. It specifies CASTRGLNTEAFF.

V usage is TRBV7-3 and J usage is TRBJ2-7, with TRBD2 identical over 7 bases. V shed 5 bases and J 6 bases; nucleotides not matched to a gene: 7. There are 13 residues in the CDR3. Germline-derived CDR1 and CDR2 are SGHTA and FQGTGA. Here the CDR3 DNA reads TGTGCCAGCAGCCCCTTCGGGAGGCGCGAGCAGTACTTC. This translates into CASSPFGRREQYF.

CDR3 residues: CASSQSGTSAYNEQFF. In nucleotides, the CDR3 is TGTGCCAGCAGCCAGTCCGGGACTAGCGCTTACAATGAGCAGTTCTTC. This chain uses TRBV4-2 with TRBJ2-1; 10 bases fit TRBD2. This CDR3 region has 16 residues. The germline CDR1 and CDR2 sequences are LGHNA and YNFKEQ. After removal of 3 bases from V and 4 bases from J, the junction contained 6 bases not matched to a gene.

The rearrangement joins TRBV5-6 to TRBJ1-3; D is perhaps TRBD1 (5 bases). CDR1 and CDR2 from the germline V gene are SGHDT and YYEEEE. This CDR3 region has 16 residues. V was clipped by 0 bases and J by 0 bases, with 10 bases between them. The DNA for the CDR3 is TGTGCCAGCAGCTTGGCAGGGCTAACCTCTGGAAACACCATATATTTT. This sequence encodes CASSLAGLTSGNTIYF.

J is TRBJ1-2 and V is TRBV27; possible D gene TRBD1, 6 bases. The V gene's germline CDR1 is MNHEY and CDR2 SMNVEV (reference sequence). The CDR3 extends over 16 amino acids. V was shortened by 4 bases and J by 3 bases, with 18 bases between the two germline ends. In DNA, the CDR3 is TGTGCCAGCAGTTCAATTACAGGGCAGGGGCACTATGGCTACACCTTC. It encodes CASSSITGQGHYGYTF.

This chain links TRBV29-1 with TRBJ2-1; D gene uncertain. Looked up from germline, CDR1 is SQVTM and CDR2 is ANQGSEA. The CDR3 has 10 amino acids. The V end lost 6 bases, the J end lost 7 bases, and 7 bases lay between the germline ends. The CDR3 DNA follows: TGCAGCGTCGGCGGTAATGAGCAGTTCTTC. It codes for CSVGGNEQFF.

J is TRBJ2-1 and V is TRBV29-1; 7 nucleotides line up with TRBD1. J was trimmed by 7 bases and V by 6 bases; bases with no gene match: 3. In germline, CDR1 is SQVTM, CDR2 ANQGSEA. CDR3 length: 11 amino acids. The CDR3: CSVNRGNEQFF. The CDR3, as DNA: TGCAGCGTGAACAGGGGAAATGAGCAGTTCTTC.

The chain is built from TRBV21-1 and TRBJ1-2; the DNA was not compared with TRBD1, the D call given in the table. TRBV21-1 is an annotated pseudogene. This CDR3 is 15 amino acids long. CDR3 bases: TGTGCCAGCAGCTCTGTGACAGGGAGTATCTATGGCTACACCTTC. Translating it yields CASSSVTGSIYGYTF.

The V gene is TRBV6-1, the J gene TRBJ2-1; TRBD2 aligns across 11 bases. The V and J ends lost 2 bases and 4 bases, in that order; junction bases with no gene match: 4. Germline loops: CDR1 MNHNS, CDR2 SASEGT. The CDR3 is 16 amino acids. The CDR3 is CASSELVAGGYNEQFF. The CDR3 DNA follows: TGTGCCAGCAGTGAACTCGTAGCGGGAGGGTACAATGAGCAGTTCTTC.

The genes are TRBV29-1 and TRBJ2-1, with D unresolved. V was shortened by 4 bases and J by 1 base, with 8 bases between the two germline ends. This CDR3 comprises 13 residues. Germline CDR1 SQVTM, CDR2 ANQGSEA. CDR3 bases: TGCAGCGTTGCCGGCGGTTCCTACAATGAGCAGTTCTTC. This codes for CSVAGGSYNEQFF.

The chain recombines TRBV7-9 with TRBJ2-1; TRBD2 agrees at 8 bases. The CDR3 runs 15 residues. V shed 2 bases and J 5 bases; nucleotides not matched to a gene: 5. Germline CDR1 is SEHNR and CDR2 is FQNEAQ (reference sequence). In DNA, the CDR3 is TGTGCCAGCAGCTTAACTAGCGGCCGTGACAATGAGCAGTTCTTC. Amino acids: CASSLTSGRDNEQFF.

CDR3 region: CASSLSGTGTGTNTEAFF. The CDR3 DNA reads as TGTGCCAGCAGTTTATCGGGAACCGGGACAGGAACGAACACTGAAGCTTTCTTT. The V gene is TRBV27, the J gene TRBJ1-1, with 8 bases identical to TRBD1. J lost 1 base, V lost 0 bases, and 10 bases had no gene match. Germline CDR1 MNHEY, CDR2 SMNVEV (reference sequence). The CDR3 length is 18 residues.

The chain links TRBV7-2 to TRBJ2-7, with TRBD2 as a possible D gene (5 bases). Germline V gives CDR1 SGHTA, CDR2 FQGNSA. The CDR3 runs to 17 residues. The V gene lost 0 bases and the J gene lost 2 bases, with 17 bases spanning the gap. CDR3 nucleotides: TGTGCCAGCAGCTTAGCGCTGGTCGGGAACCTTCCCTACGAGCAGTACTTC. It translates to CASSLALVGNLPYEQYF.

The rearrangement uses TRBV5-1 and TRBJ1-4; 9 bases are a match to TRBD1. This CDR3 contains 17 residues. J gave up 8 bases and V 0 bases, and 11 bases lay outside the gene matches. Looked up from germline, CDR1 is SGHRS and CDR2 is YFSETQ. Here the CDR3 reads CASSLAATGGSIEKLFF. The CDR3 DNA sequence: TGCGCCAGCAGCTTGGCCGCGACAGGGGGGTCAATCGAAAAACTGTTTTTT.

The genes are TRBV5-6 and TRBJ2-1; D perhaps matches TRBD1 (5 bases). This CDR3 region has 16 residues. Trimming removed 4 bases from V and 6 bases from J, with 20 bases in between. Germline assignment: CDR1 SGHDT and CDR2 YYEEEE. CDR3 DNA sequence: TGTGCCAGCAGCCCTTGGGCCAGGGAAAAAACCAATGAGCAGTTCTTC. Amino acid sequence: CASSPWAREKTNEQFF.

The chain has TRBV19 and TRBJ2-5, with TRBD2 matching over 8 bases. The CDR3 has 14 residues. Germline V CDR1 and CDR2: LNHDA, SQIVND (reference sequence). With 3 bases clipped from V and 1 base from J, the junction kept 1 base outside the gene matches. CDR3 sequence reads: CASSIRGGQETQYF. The DNA for the CDR3 is TGTGCCAGTAGTATCCGGGGGGGCCAAGAGACCCAGTACTTC. Together with reference TRBV19 and TRBJ2-5, the CDR3 gives the full variable domain: DGGITQSPKYLFRKEGQNVTLSCEQNLNHDAMYWYRQDPGQGLRLIYYSQIVNDFQKGDIAEGYSVSREKKESFPLTVTSAQKNPTAFYLCASSIRGGQETQYFGPGTRLLVL.